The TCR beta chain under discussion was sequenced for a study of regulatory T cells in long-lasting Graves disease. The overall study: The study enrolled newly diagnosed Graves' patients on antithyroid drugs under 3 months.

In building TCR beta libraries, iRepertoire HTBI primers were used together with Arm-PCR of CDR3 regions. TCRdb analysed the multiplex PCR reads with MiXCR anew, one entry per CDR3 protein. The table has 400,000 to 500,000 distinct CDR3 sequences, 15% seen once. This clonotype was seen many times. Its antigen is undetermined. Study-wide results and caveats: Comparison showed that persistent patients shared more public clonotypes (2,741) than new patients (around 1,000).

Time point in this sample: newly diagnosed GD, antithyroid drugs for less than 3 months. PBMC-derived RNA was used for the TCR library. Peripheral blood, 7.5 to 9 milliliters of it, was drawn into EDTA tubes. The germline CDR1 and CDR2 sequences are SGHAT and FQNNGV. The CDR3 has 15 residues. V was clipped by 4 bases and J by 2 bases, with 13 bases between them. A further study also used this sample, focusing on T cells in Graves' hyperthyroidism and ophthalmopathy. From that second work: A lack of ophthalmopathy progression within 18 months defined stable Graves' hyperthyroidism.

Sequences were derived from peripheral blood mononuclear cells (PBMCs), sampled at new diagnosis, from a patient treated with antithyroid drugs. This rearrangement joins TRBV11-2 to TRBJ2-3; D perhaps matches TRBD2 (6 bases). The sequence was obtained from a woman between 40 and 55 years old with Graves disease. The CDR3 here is CASSWGDFDTDTQYF. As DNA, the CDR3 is TGTGCCAGCAGCTGGGGGGACTTTGACACAGATACGCAGTATTTT.